These 7 T cell receptor beta chains share one sample of origin, sequenced in a study of blood T cells in healthy people across ages. A second 7 to 11 cycle PCR used barcoded and J-beta primers. Each CDR3 protein gets one entry after TCRdb re-called the 5' RACE reads with MiXCR. The table lists some 1.8 million distinct CDR3 sequences, 35% to 50% of them singletons. The sample taken for sequencing was blood. These receptors all come from a human donor in good health.

The chain couples TRBV27 to TRBJ1-5; 9 positions agree with TRBD1. CDR3 length: 15 residues. Germline CDR1 is MNHEY and CDR2 is SMNVEV (reference sequence). The trim removed 3 bases at V and 3 bases at J, leaving 3 bases unmatched. Written as DNA, the CDR3 is TGTGCCAGCAGTTTCGGGACAGGGATCAATCAGCCCCAGCATTTT. Translation: CASSFGTGINQPQHF.

This chain joins TRBV4-3 and TRBJ2-1, with D possibly being TRBD1 or TRBD2 (5 bases each). The CDR3 is 17 amino acids. V was cut by 1 base and J by 3 bases, with 16 bases left in between. Germline V gives CDR1 LGHNA, CDR2 YSLEER. The CDR3 reads CASSQVVGATFYNEQFF. CDR3 nucleotide sequence: TGCGCCAGCAGCCAAGTTGTCGGGGCTACCTTCTACAATGAGCAGTTCTTC.

There are a few counts of this clonotype. The V call is TRBV10-3, the J call TRBJ2-1, with 7 bases lining up with TRBD1. CDR3 length equals 13 residues. In germline, CDR1 is ENHRY, CDR2 SYGVKD. The J segment lost 7 bases and the V segment lost 6 bases, leaving 6 bases of the junction unmatched. This CDR3 reads CAISDRVMNEQFF. In DNA, the CDR3 is TGTGCCATCAGCGACAGGGTCATGAATGAGCAGTTCTTC.

CDR3 DNA: TGCAGTGCGGGACTAGCGGGGCGGGATACGCAGTATTTT. It yields the protein CSAGLAGRDTQYF. V is TRBV20-1 and J is TRBJ2-3; 13 nucleotides line up with TRBD2. V dropped 6 bases and J dropped 6; count of bases not matched to a gene: 3. Germline CDR1 is DFQATT and CDR2 is SNEGSKA (reference sequence). The CDR3 spans 13 residues.

This clonotype was seen just once. The rearrangement uses TRBV20-1 and TRBJ2-3; 15 nucleotides align to TRBD2. This CDR3 is built from 21 residues. CDR1 and CDR2 (germline): DFQATT, SNEGSKA (reference sequence). V lost 2 bases, J lost 0 bases, and 15 bases stayed unmatched. The CDR3 spells CSARKTPGLAGGASSTDTQYF. The CDR3 coding sequence is TGCAGTGCTAGAAAAACCCCGGGACTAGCGGGGGGCGCTTCTAGCACAGATACGCAGTATTTT.

This clonotype was recorded at least ten times. CDR3 in amino acids: CSVAGQGLLSYEQYF. The CDR3 DNA sequence: TGCAGCGTGGCTGGACAGGGTTTGTTGTCCTACGAGCAGTACTTC. This rearrangement joins TRBV29-1 to TRBJ2-7, with 8 bases matching TRBD1. V shed 6 bases, J shed 1 base, and the junction held 11 bases outside the gene matches. The V gene's germline CDR1 is SQVTM and CDR2 ANQGSEA. This CDR3 spans 15 amino acids.

This clonotype has just a few counts. CDR3 in amino acids: CASSLTGGGDLHF. As DNA, the CDR3 is TGTGCCAGCAGCTTAACCGGCGGGGGAGACCTTCACTTT. The chain employs TRBV7-3 and TRBJ1-6, with a tentative D call TRBD1 (5 bases). The ends were cut back, 0 bases at V and 19 bases at J, with 16 bases in the middle. CDR3 length equals 13 residues. Germline lookup yields CDR1 SGHTA and CDR2 FQGTGA.